This T cell receptor beta chain was captured in a study of response to subunit inactivated influenza vaccine. TCRdb itself ran the RT-PCR reads through MiXCR, one entry per CDR3 protein. Seen here are about 520,000 distinct CDR3 sequences, about 7.2% observed once, and the top ten hold about 12%. V was pared by 0 bases and J by 2 bases, with 12 bases between. This CDR3 spans 15 amino acids. CDR1 is SGDLS and CDR2 is YYNGEE in the germline V gene. The rearrangement uses TRBV9 and TRBJ2-7; possibly TRBD2 for D (6 bases). The sequence derives from a man aged 45 to 70 who received an inactivated influenza vaccine. Sequencing used PBMCs from blood, obtained around 25 months after vaccination. The DNA for the CDR3 is TGTGCCAGCAGCGTAGGTGGAGGGGACCCCTACGAGCAGTACTTC. The encoded protein is CASSVGGGDPYEQYF.